This T cell receptor beta chain was captured in a study of long-term antiretroviral therapy in people with HIV. Study outcomes and limitations: Relative to transplant donor controls, diversity remained lower despite increasing after ART.

This was the immunoSEQ v3.0 assay at survey level. Sequencing efforts were directed toward roughly 40,000-55,000 T-cell genomes per sample. Using immunoSEQ multiplex PCR, the repertoire was profiled, and TCRdb retains in-frame clones only, with some absent. This table has 20,000 to 25,000 clones, about 80% appearing once. This clone occurred a few times. Its target is not known. The junction had 6 bases not matched to a gene; V was cut back by 5 bases and J by 1 base. This CDR3 is 15 amino acids long. The germline gives CDR1 SGHAT, CDR2 FQNNGV. The specimen was unsorted PBMCs, collected 1.1 years before starting antiretroviral therapy. The chain employs TRBV11-2 and TRBJ2-3, with TRBD1 matching over 7 bases. The TCR originated in a middle-aged woman with HIV. As DNA, the CDR3 is TGTGCCAGCAGCCTGACAGGGATGGGCACAGATACGCAGTATTTT. As protein: CASSLTGMGTDTQYF. Full variable domain (missing parts from reference TRBV11-2 and TRBJ2-3): EAGVAQSPRYKIIEKRQSVAFWCNPISGHATLYWYQQILGQGPKLLIQFQNNGVVDDSQLPKDRFSAERLKGVDSTLKIQPAKLEDSAVYLCASSLTGMGTDTQYFGPGTRLTVL.